This is a list of T cell receptor beta chains from one sample in a study of T cell responses to AZD1222 COVID-19 vaccine. Assay used: immunoSEQ multiplex PCR; TCRdb lists only in-frame clones, some missing. Here the sample spans about 93,000 clones, around 92% being singletons. Sequencing used peripheral blood, obtained on day 0 of MenACWY control vaccination. The source of these receptors is an adult in good health. CDR3s include the opening cysteine and the closing phenylalanine or tryptophan. Fields, in order: V gene, CDR3 length, CDR3 protein.

>TRBV29-1|13
CSVGPRLGEKLFF
>TRBV7-2|15
CASSLASGGNYEQYF
>TRBV3-1/TRBV3-2|15
CASSQGGGRTDTQYF
>TRBV10-3|14
CAATGGGQISGYTF
>TRBV4-2|15
CASSQDGQNTYGYTF
>TRBV6-5|15
CASSYSIFSGNTIYF
>TRBV29-1|14
CSVEAGAHTDTQYF
>TRBV3-1/TRBV3-2|14
CASSQTQGLGTQYF
>TRBV6-6|15
CASSTIRDVASAQYF
>TRBV14|17
CASSQAPGGPKRNEQFF
>TRBV7-8|17
CASSLGILGPGNQPQHF
>TRBV4-1|15
CASSPTGSSGNTIYF
>TRBV7-6|15
CASSLGWGGTDTQYF
>TRBV5-1|15
CASSSDGQANQPQHF
>TRBV24-1|18
CAITKAPRGEVPVTEAFF
>TRBV28|14
CASRRGRTNYGYTF
>TRBV7-2|16
CASSSRDRVGSEKLFF
>TRBV27|15
CASRPPGARGGELFF
>TRBV5-1|15
CASSYPGQGSYEQYF
>TRBV7-3|13
CASSLRGNNEQFF
>TRBV19|14
CASTLDRASVEQYF
>TRBV9|15
CASSVGTGGADTQYF
>TRBV7-2|19
CASSPYRTGGSYSNQPQHF
>TRBV19|13
CASGTTMDEKLFF
>TRBV19|16
CASSIDNFGLTDTQYF
>TRBV7-6|15
CASRPTGTSVDEQFF
>TRBV14|16
CASSQALRTSRYGYTF
>TRBV20-1|14
CSASGGRRNYGYTF
>TRBV30|15
CAWSSGQGGGQPQHF
>TRBV9|12
CASSVPGNTIYF
>TRBV6-6|15
CASSYASGQNTEAFF
>TRBV9|17
CASSVGGTGVLQETQYF
>TRBV5-1|15
CASSLRDRDNSPLHF
>TRBV5-4|14
CASSLTEMNTEAFF
>TRBV10-2|14
CAYGGSSSYNEQFF
>TRBV6-5|16
CASSSHGTGAGNTIYF